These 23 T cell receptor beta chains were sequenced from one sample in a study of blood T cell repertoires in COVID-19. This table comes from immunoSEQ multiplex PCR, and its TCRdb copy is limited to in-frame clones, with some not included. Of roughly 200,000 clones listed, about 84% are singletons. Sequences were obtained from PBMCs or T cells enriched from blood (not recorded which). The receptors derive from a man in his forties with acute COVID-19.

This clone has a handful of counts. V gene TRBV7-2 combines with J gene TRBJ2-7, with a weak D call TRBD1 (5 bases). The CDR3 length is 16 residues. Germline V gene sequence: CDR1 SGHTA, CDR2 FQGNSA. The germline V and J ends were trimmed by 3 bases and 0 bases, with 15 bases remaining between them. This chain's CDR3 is CASSLGLGPNSYEQYF. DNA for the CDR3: TGTGCCAGCAGCTTGGGTCTGGGGCCCAACTCCTACGAGCAGTACTTC. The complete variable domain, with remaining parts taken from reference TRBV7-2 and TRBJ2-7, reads GAGVSQSPSNKVTEKGKDVELRCDPISGHTALYWYRQSLGQGLEFLIYFQGNSAPDKSGLPSDRFSAERTGGSVSTLTIQRTQQEDSAVYLCASSLGLGPNSYEQYFGPGTRLTVT.

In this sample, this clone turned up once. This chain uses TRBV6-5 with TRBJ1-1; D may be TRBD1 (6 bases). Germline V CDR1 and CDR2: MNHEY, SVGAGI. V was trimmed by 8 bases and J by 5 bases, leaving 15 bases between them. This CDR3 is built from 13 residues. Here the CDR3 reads CASALGARTEAFF. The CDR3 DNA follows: TGTGCCAGCGCCCTGGGGGCGAGGACTGAAGCTTTCTTT.

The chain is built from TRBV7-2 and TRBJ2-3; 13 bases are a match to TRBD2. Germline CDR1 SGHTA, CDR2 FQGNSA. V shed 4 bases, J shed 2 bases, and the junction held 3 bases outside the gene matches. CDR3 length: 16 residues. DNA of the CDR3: TGTGCCAGCAGCTCGGGACTAGCGGGGTTCACAGATACGCAGTATTTT. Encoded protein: CASSSGLAGFTDTQYF.

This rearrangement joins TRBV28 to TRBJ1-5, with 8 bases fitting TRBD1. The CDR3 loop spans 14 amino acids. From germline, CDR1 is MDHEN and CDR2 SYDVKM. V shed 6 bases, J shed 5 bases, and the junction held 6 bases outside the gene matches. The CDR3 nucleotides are TGTGCCAGCAGAGCGACAGGGGCGGATCAGCCCCAGCATTTT. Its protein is CASRATGADQPQHF.

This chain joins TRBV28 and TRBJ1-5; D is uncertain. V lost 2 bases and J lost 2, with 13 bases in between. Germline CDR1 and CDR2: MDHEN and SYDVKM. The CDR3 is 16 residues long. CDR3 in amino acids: CASSLLAGSGNQPQHF. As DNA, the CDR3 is TGTGCCAGCAGTTTACTGGCCGGGAGCGGCAATCAGCCCCAGCATTTT.

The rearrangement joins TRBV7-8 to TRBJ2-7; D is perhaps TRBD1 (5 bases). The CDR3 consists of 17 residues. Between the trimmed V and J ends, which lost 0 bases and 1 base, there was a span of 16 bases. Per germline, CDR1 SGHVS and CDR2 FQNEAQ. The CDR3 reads CASSLATGPSSSYEQYF. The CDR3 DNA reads TGTGCCAGCAGCTTAGCTACAGGACCCTCTTCGTCCTACGAGCAGTACTTC. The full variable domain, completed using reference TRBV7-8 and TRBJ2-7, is GAGVSQSPRYKVAKRGQDVALRCDPISGHVSLFWYQQALGQGPEFLTYFQNEAQLDKSGLPSDRFFAERPEGSVSTLKIQRTQQEDSAVYLCASSLATGPSSSYEQYFGPGTRLTVT.

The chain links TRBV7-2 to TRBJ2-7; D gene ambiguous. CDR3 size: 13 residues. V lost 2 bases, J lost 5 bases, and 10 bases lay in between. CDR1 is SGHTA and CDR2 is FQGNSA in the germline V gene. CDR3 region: CASSLLRSHEQYF. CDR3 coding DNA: TGTGCCAGCAGCTTACTGCGGAGCCACGAGCAGTACTTC.

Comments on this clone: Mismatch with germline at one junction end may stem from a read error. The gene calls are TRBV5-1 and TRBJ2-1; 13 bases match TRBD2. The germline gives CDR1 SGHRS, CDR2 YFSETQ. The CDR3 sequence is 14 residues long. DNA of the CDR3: TGCGCCAGCAGCTTGGCCCGGACTAGCGGGAGTCTGGTCTTC. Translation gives CASSLARTSGSLVF.

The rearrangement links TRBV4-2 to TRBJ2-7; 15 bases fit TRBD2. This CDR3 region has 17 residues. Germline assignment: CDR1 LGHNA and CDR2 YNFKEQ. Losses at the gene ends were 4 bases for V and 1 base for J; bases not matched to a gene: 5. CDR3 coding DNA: TGTGCCAGCAGCCCGGGGACTAGCGGGAGGACATCCTACGAGCAGTACTTC. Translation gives CASSPGTSGRTSYEQYF.

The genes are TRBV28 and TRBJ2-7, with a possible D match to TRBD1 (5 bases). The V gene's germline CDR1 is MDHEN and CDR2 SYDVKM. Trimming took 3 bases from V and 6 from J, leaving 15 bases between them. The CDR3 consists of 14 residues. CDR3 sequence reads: CASSFIQGATEQYF. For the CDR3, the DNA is TGTGCCAGCAGTTTTATTCAGGGTGCGACCGAGCAGTACTTC.

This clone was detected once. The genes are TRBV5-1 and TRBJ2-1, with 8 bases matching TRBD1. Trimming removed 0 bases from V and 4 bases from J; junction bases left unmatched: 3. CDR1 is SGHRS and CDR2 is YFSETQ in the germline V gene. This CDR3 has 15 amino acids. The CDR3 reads CASSLGQGRYNEQFF. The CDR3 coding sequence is TGCGCCAGCAGCTTGGGACAGGGGCGATACAATGAGCAGTTCTTC.

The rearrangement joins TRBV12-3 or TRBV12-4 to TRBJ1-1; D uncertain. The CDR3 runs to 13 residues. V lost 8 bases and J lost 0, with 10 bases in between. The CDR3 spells CASASNMNTEAFF. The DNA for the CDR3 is TGTGCCAGCGCCAGTAATATGAACACTGAAGCTTTCTTT.

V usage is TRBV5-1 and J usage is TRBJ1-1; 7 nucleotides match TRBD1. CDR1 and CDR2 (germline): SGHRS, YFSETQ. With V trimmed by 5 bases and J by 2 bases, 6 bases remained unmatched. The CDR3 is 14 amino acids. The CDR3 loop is CASSSGTANTEAFF. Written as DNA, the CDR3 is TGCGCCAGCAGTTCCGGGACAGCCAACACTGAAGCTTTCTTT.

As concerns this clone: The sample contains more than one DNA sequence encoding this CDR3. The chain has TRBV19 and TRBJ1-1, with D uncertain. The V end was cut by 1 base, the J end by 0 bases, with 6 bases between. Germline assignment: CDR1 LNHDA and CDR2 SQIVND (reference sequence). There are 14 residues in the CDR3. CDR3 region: CASSIGTVNTEAFF. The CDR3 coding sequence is TGTGCCAGTAGTATAGGTACTGTGAACACTGAAGCTTTCTTT.

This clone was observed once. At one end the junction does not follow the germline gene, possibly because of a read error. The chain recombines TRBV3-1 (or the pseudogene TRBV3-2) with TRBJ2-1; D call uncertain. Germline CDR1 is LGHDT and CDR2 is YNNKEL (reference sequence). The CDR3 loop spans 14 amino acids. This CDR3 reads CASSQGSANNEQFF. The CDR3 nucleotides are TGTGCCAGCAGTCAAGGCAGCGCGAACAATGAGCAGTTCTTC.

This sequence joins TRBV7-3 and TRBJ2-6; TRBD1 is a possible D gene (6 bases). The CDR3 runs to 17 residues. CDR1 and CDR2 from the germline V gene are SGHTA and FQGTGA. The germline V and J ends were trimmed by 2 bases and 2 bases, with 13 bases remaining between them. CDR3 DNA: TGTGCCAGCAGCTTAGGCGCAGGGGCGGCTGGGGCCAACGTCCTGACTTTC. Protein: CASSLGAGAAGANVLTF.

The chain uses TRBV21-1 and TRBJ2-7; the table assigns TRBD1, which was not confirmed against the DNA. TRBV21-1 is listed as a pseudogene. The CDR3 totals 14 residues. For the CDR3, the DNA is TGTGCCACCCGGGGAACGGGACAGACCTACGAGCAGTACTTC. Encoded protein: CATRGTGQTYEQYF.

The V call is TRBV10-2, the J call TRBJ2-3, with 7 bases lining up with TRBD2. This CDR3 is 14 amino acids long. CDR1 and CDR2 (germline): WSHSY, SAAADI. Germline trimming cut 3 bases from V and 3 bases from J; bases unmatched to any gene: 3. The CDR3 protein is CASSDGGITDTQYF. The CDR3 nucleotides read TGCGCCAGCAGTGACGGGGGGATTACAGATACGCAGTATTTT.

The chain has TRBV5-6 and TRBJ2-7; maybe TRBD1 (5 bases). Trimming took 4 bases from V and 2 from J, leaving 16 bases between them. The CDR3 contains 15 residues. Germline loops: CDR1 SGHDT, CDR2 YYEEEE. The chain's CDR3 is CASSQGLQGTYEQYF. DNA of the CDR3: TGTGCCAGCAGCCAAGGCCTTCAGGGCACCTACGAGCAGTACTTC. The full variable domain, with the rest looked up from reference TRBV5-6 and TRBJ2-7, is DAGVTQSPTHLIKTRGQQVTLRCSPKSGHDTVSWYQQALGQGPQFIFQYYEEEERQRGNFPDRFSGHQFPNYSSELNVNALLLGDSALYLCASSQGLQGTYEQYFGPGTRLTVT.

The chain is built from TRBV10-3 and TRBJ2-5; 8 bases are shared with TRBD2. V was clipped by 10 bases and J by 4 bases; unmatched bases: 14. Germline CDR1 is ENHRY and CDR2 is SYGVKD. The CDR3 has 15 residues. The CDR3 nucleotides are TGTGCCACCTCGGCTCAGGTAGCGGGACCAGAGACCCAGTACTTC. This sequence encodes CATSAQVAGPETQYF.

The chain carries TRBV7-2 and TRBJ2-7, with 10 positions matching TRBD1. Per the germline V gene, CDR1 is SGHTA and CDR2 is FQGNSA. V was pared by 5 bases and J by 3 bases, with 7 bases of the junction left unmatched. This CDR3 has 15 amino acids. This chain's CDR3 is CASSLHGQGVYEQYF. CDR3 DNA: TGTGCCAGCAGCCTTCACGGACAGGGGGTCTACGAGCAGTACTTC.

The CDR3 DNA follows: TGCGCCAGCTGGGGACAGGGGAGAGGGAATGAGCAGTTCTTC. This gives the protein CASWGQGRGNEQFF. The rearrangement links TRBV23-1 to TRBJ2-1, with 10 bases lining up with TRBD1. TRBV23-1 is treated as an ORF (open reading frame) with a function not yet certain. This CDR3 spans 14 amino acids. Trimming took 8 bases from V and 7 from J; bases not matched to a gene: 8.

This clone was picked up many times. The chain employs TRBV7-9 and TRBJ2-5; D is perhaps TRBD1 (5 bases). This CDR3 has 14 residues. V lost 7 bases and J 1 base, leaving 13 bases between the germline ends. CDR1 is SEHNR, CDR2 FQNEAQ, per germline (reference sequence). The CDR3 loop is CASTSWGSQETQYF. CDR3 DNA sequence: TGTGCCAGCACCTCCTGGGGCAGCCAAGAGACCCAGTACTTC.